These T cell receptor beta chains were read from a single sample in a study of blood T cell repertoires in COVID-19. The table came from immunoSEQ multiplex PCR; TCRdb's copy has only in-frame clones and leaves some out. The sample contains 200,000 to 250,000 clones, roughly nine tenths of which appear only once. The sample was PBMCs or T cells enriched from blood (not recorded which). Receptors originate from a woman in her twenties or thirties with acute COVID-19. CDR3s include the opening cysteine and the closing phenylalanine or tryptophan. D genes are given only for firm matches.

>TRBV10-3|-|TRBJ1-1
CAIADRRTEAFF
TGTGCCATCGCTGACAGGCGCACTGAAGCTTTCTTT
>TRBV10-3|-|TRBJ1-5
CAISDRGGNQPQHF
TGTGCCATCAGTGACAGGGGTGGCAATCAGCCCCAGCATTTT
>TRBV27|TRBD1|TRBJ2-2
CASSLIGPGQSTGELFF
TGTGCCAGCAGTTTAATTGGGCCGGGACAGTCCACCGGGGAGCTGTTTTTT
>TRBV5-1|-|TRBJ1-1
CASRQIQETEAFF
TGCGCCAGCAGACAGATACAGGAAACTGAAGCTTTCTTT
>TRBV9|-|TRBJ1-6
CASSVLAGESPLHF
TGTGCCAGCAGCGTCCTAGCGGGAGAATCACCCCTCCACTTT
>TRBV19|-|TRBJ1-1
CASSIIASLPMNTEAFF
TGTGCCAGTAGTATCATCGCCAGTCTTCCCATGAACACTGAAGCTTTCTTT
>TRBV3-1/TRBV3-2|-|TRBJ1-6
CASSLLGSNSPLHF
TGTGCCAGCAGCCTGTTGGGGAGTAATTCACCCCTCCACTTT
>TRBV19|-|TRBJ1-2
CASTAPFGGIYGYTF
TGTGCCAGTACCGCCCCCTTCGGCGGAATCTATGGCTACACCTTC
>TRBV30|TRBD2|TRBJ2-3
CAWSRGGRGGLDTQYF
TGTGCCTGGAGCCGCGGGGGGCGGGGGGGCTTAGATACGCAGTATTTT
>TRBV6-5|TRBD1|TRBJ1-4
CASSTRDRANEKLFF
TGTGCCAGCAGTACGAGGGACAGGGCTAATGAAAAACTGTTTTTT
>TRBV4-2|TRBD1|TRBJ2-4
CASSQATGQAKNIQYF
TGTGCCAGCAGCCAGGCCACGGGACAGGCCAAAAACATTCAGTACTTC
>TRBV5-6|-|TRBJ1-3
CASSPGATGNTIYF
TGTGCCAGCAGTCCTGGGGCAACTGGAAACACCATATATTTT
>TRBV7-2|-|TRBJ1-1
CASSLGGIEAFF
TGTGCCAGCAGCTTAGGAGGGATTGAAGCTTTCTTT
>TRBV5-1|-|TRBJ1-1
CASTPTELGNTEAFF
TGCGCCAGCACGCCCACCGAGCTTGGGAACACTGAAGCTTTCTTT
>TRBV29-1|TRBD1|TRBJ2-1
CSVEGPGQGSDNEQFF
TGCAGCGTTGAAGGACCGGGACAGGGGTCGGACAATGAGCAGTTCTTC
>TRBV6-5|-|TRBJ1-1
CASSLTGNTEAFF
TGTGCCAGCAGCTTGACAGGGAACACTGAAGCTTTCTTT
>TRBV2|TRBD1|TRBJ2-7
CASSETQGAHYEQYF
TGTGCCAGCAGTGAAACACAGGGGGCCCACTACGAGCAGTACTTC